These 18 T cell receptor beta chains were all obtained from the same sample, sequenced in a study of T cell clonality in common variable immunodeficiency. Produced via immunoSEQ multiplex PCR; TCRdb's table is partial and in-frame only. In total the sample includes 57,000 or so clones, none of them seen once. Sequenced material: peripheral blood mononuclear cells. The receptors were sampled from a person aged 18 to 75 in good health.

The sample holds many counts of this clone. Read sequence stops 3 residues before the CDR3 end, and the germline J gene provides the missing end. The genes are TRBV11-2 and TRBJ2-1; D perhaps matches TRBD2 (6 bases). Trimming took 6 bases from V and 5 from J, leaving 17 bases between them. Germline lookup yields CDR1 SGHAT and CDR2 FQNNGV. The CDR3 loop spans 15 amino acids. The covered CDR3 bases are TGTGCCAGCAGTTATCCGGGACTTGCCAACAATGAG. Encoded protein: CASSYPGLANNE. The CDR3 as a whole reads CASSYPGLANNEQFF. Using reference TRBV11-2 and TRBJ2-1 for the parts outside the CDR3, the full variable domain is EAGVAQSPRYKIIEKRQSVAFWCNPISGHATLYWYQQILGQGPKLLIQFQNNGVVDDSQLPKDRFSAERLKGVDSTLKIQPAKLEDSAVYLCASSYPGLANNEQFFGPGTRLTVL.

On this clone: The sequenced fragment ends 3 residues before the CDR3 boundary, so the rest is inferred from the germline J gene. The chain couples TRBV6-2 or TRBV6-3 to TRBJ1-5, with TRBD1 identical over 11 bases. The CDR3 length is 14 residues. CDR1 is MNHEY and CDR2 is SVGEGT in the germline V gene. The sequenced part of the CDR3 DNA is TGTGCCAGCAGTTCCATTGGGACAGGGGGTCCC. It translates to CASSSIGTGGP. The full CDR3 sequence reads CASSSIGTGGPQHF.

This clone came up many times. The read halts 3 residues ahead of the CDR3 end, with the missing end drawn from the germline J gene. Other DNA sequences in the same sample also yield this CDR3. This sequence joins TRBV18 and TRBJ2-7; 16 bases line up with TRBD2. Trimming cost V 0 bases and J 3 bases; bases outside gene matches: 2. Per the germline V gene, CDR1 is KGHSH and CDR2 is LQKENI. The CDR3 has 17 residues. The CDR3 here is CASSPPGTSGRDYEQYF. CDR3 bases read: TGTGCCAGCTCACCACCTGGGACTAGCGGGAGGGACTACGAG.

The table lists this clone with many counts. The read ends 3 residues shy of where the CDR3 ends; the end is completed using the germline J gene. This chain uses TRBV20-1 with TRBJ1-4, with 8 bases identical to TRBD1. This CDR3 is built from 15 residues. The V gene's germline CDR1 is DFQATT and CDR2 SNEGSKA (reference sequence). V lost 0 bases and J lost 7; bases outside the gene matches: 7. The CDR3 sequence: CSARDVQGGGEKLFF. The CDR3 bases that were read are TGCAGTGCTAGAGATGTACAGGGGGGCGGTGAAAAA.

This clone was seen ten or more times. The missing CDR3 end, 3 residues past where the read stops, is filled in from the germline J gene. V is TRBV7-6 and J is TRBJ2-7; TRBD2 matches 9 bases. This CDR3 spans 17 amino acids. In germline, CDR1 is SGHVS, CDR2 FNYEAQ. J was trimmed by 5 bases and V by 2 bases; bases with no gene match: 13. The sequenced part of the CDR3 DNA is TGTGCCAGCAGCTTATATCAGCTAGCGGGAATGGGGGACGAG. Translating it yields CASSLYQLAGMGDE. In full, the CDR3 reads CASSLYQLAGMGDEQYF.

This clone was recorded at least ten times. The CDR3 is cut off 3 residues early in the read; its end comes from the germline J gene. The rearrangement uses TRBV19 and TRBJ1-2, with a tentative D call TRBD1 (5 bases). V lost 4 bases and J lost 5, with 11 bases in between. CDR1 and CDR2 from the germline V gene are LNHDA and SQIVND (reference sequence). The CDR3 is 13 residues long. The CDR3 bases that were read are TGTGCCAGTAGTACCACAGGCGATTATGGC. Its translation is CASSTTGDYG. The complete CDR3 sequence is CASSTTGDYGYTF.

This clone has ten or more counts. The CDR3 end lies 3 residues beyond the end of the read and is filled in from the germline J gene. This chain links TRBV9 with TRBJ2-3; D is undetermined. The CDR3 runs to 15 residues. V shed 0 bases and J shed 1 base, with 9 bases lying between them. In germline, CDR1 is SGDLS, CDR2 YYNGEE. The CDR3 bases that were read are TGTGCCAGCAGCGTAGGTAGTCAGGGCACAGATACG. It yields the protein CASSVGSQGTDT. The whole CDR3 sequence reads CASSVGSQGTDTQYF.

There are many counts of this clone. The read stops 3 residues short of the end of the CDR3; the missing end is completed from the germline J gene. The chain is built from TRBV7-8 and TRBJ2-1; TRBD1 is a possible D gene (6 bases). The length of the CDR3 is 15 residues. V lost 5 bases and J 5 bases, leaving 16 bases between the germline ends. The germline CDR1 and CDR2 sequences are SGHVS and FQNEAQ. The sequenced CDR3 bases are TGTGCCAGCAGCCGCAACAGGGACCCACACAATGAG. Protein sequence: CASSRNRDPHNE. The entire CDR3 sequence reads CASSRNRDPHNEQFF.

This clone appeared many times. The read terminates 3 residues before the CDR3 end, so the remaining end is supplied by the germline J gene. The V gene is TRBV2, the J gene TRBJ2-7, with D perhaps TRBD1 (5 bases). The CDR3 has 14 residues. Germline V gene sequence: CDR1 SNHLY, CDR2 FYNNEI. With 8 bases removed from V and 4 bases from J, the gap between germline ends came to 18 bases. The CDR3 here is CASFLYSAGYEQYF. CDR3 DNA, as far as it was read: TGTGCCAGCTTTTTATATTCGGCAGGGTACGAG.

This clone was picked up many times. The read halts 3 residues ahead of the CDR3 end, with the missing end drawn from the germline J gene. The chain links TRBV4-1 to TRBJ2-5, with 8 bases fitting TRBD1. Germline assignment: CDR1 MGHRA and CDR2 YSYEKL. The CDR3 extends over 15 amino acids. The J segment lost 4 bases and the V segment lost 3 bases, leaving 7 bases of the junction unmatched. CDR3 DNA, as far as it was read: TGCGCCAGCAGCCATGGACAGGGTGGGGGAGAGACC. It yields the protein CASSHGQGGGET. The entire CDR3 protein reads CASSHGQGGGETQYF.

This clone was detected ten times or more. The read stops 3 residues short of the end of the CDR3; the missing end is completed from the germline J gene. The chain has TRBV30 and TRBJ2-1; D perhaps matches TRBD1 (5 bases). In germline, CDR1 is GTSNPN, CDR2 SVGIG (reference sequence). The CDR3 is 13 residues long. Trimming shortened V by 3 bases and J by 5 bases, and 11 bases separated the two germline ends. The CDR3 bases that were read are TGTGCCTGGAGGACGACAGCCCACAATGAG. It is translated as CAWRTTAHNE. The full CDR3 reads CAWRTTAHNEQFF.

This clone was found many times. Coverage ceases 3 residues before the CDR3 finishes, and the germline J gene fills in the end. The chain links TRBV28 to TRBJ2-3; 12 nucleotides agree with TRBD2. The CDR3 sequence is 15 residues long. V gave up 6 bases and J gave up 1 base; unmatched junction bases: 2. Germline assignment: CDR1 MDHEN and CDR2 SYDVKM. Partial CDR3 DNA: TGTGCCAGCAGCCTAGCGGGAGGGCGCACAGATACG. Protein sequence: CASSLAGGRTDT. The complete CDR3 sequence is CASSLAGGRTDTQYF.

The sample holds many counts of this clone. The read falls 3 residues short of the CDR3 end, and the missing part is taken from the germline J gene. V gene TRBV7-3 combines with J gene TRBJ2-6, with 10 bases matching TRBD1. CDR1 is SGHTA and CDR2 is FQGTGA in the germline V gene. V was clipped by 3 bases and J by 3 bases; unmatched bases: 8. The CDR3 totals 18 residues. Partial CDR3 DNA: TGTGCCAGCAGCTTTCCCTGGACAGGGGGTATTGGGGCCAACGTC. Its protein is CASSFPWTGGIGANV. The whole CDR3 sequence is CASSFPWTGGIGANVLTF.

This clone has a count of ten or more. A read error may account for a junction end that differs from germline. Sequencing ends 3 residues short of the CDR3 end; the germline J gene provides the rest. The chain carries TRBV4-2 and TRBJ2-7; 9 nucleotides agree with TRBD1. This CDR3 has 18 amino acids. Germline CDR1 and CDR2: LGHNA and YNFKEQ. CDR3 bases read: TGCGCCAGCAGCCAAGACAACAGGGGGCGTGGGGTTATCTACGAG. This encodes CASSQDNRGRGVIYE. The full CDR3 protein reads CASSQDNRGRGVIYEQYF.

This clone has ten or more counts. CDR3 loop: CASSQDTGQPQHF. CDR3 DNA, as far as it was read: TGTGCCAGCAGCCAAGATACCGGTCAGCCC. The V gene is TRBV4-2, the J gene TRBJ1-5; D is uncertain. The read gets to within 3 residues of the CDR3 end, and the germline J gene fills in the rest. Germline V lookup: CDR1 LGHNA, CDR2 YNFKEQ. The ends were cut back, 0 bases at V and 6 bases at J, with 6 bases in the middle. This CDR3 spans 13 amino acids.

This clone has more than one count but fewer than ten. The CDR3 goes on 3 residues after the read ends, and that part is filled in from the germline J gene. The gene calls are TRBV7-2 and TRBJ2-1; 12 bases are shared with TRBD2. J lost 7 bases, V lost 5 bases, and 6 bases had no gene match. Germline CDR1 and CDR2: SGHTA and FQGNSA. The CDR3 extends over 15 amino acids. The DNA read from the CDR3 is TGTGCCAGCAGCCACAGACTAGCGGGAGCGAATGAG. It encodes CASSHRLAGANE. The entire CDR3 protein is CASSHRLAGANEQFF.

This clone was counted ten times or more. The read ends 3 residues shy of where the CDR3 ends; the end is completed using the germline J gene. The J gene is TRBJ2-1, the V gene TRBV20-1, with 10 bases lining up with TRBD2. Germline V gene data show CDR1 as DFQATT and CDR2 as SNEGSKA (reference sequence). J lost 8 bases, V lost 1 base, and 11 bases had no gene match. This CDR3 contains 16 residues. The CDR3 sequence: CSARVASGSPRDEQFF. The sequenced CDR3 bases are TGCAGTGCTAGAGTAGCTAGCGGGAGTCCGCGGGATGAG.

This clone was found many times. From the germline J gene comes the end of the CDR3, since the read stops 3 residues before it. The chain carries TRBV7-3 and TRBJ1-1; perhaps TRBD1 as D (6 bases). Germline V lookup: CDR1 SGHTA, CDR2 FQGTGA. The V and J ends lost 2 bases and 5 bases respectively, with 15 bases between them. This CDR3 has 15 amino acids. The CDR3 bases that were read are TGTGCCAGCAGCTTATTGGGGGCGGGAGGAACTGAA. This translates into CASSLLGAGGTE. The entire CDR3 reads CASSLLGAGGTEAFF.